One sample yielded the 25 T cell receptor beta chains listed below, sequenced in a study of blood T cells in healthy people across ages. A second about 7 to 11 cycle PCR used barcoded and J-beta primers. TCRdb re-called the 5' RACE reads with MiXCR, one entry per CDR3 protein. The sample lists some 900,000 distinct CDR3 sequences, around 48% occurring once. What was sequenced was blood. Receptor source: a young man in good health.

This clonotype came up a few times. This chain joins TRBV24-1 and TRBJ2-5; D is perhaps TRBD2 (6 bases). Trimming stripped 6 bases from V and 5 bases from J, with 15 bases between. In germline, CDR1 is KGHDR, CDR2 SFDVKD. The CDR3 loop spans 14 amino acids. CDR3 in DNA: TGTGCCACCAGTCAACGGGCAGGGAGGGAGACCCAGTACTTC. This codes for CATSQRAGRETQYF.

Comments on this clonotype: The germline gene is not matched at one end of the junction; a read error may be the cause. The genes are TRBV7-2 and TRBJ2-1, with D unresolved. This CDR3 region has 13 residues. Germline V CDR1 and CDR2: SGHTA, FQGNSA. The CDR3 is CDSSSPWGNEQFF. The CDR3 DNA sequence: TGTGACAGCAGCTCCCCCTGGGGCAATGAGCAGTTCTTC.

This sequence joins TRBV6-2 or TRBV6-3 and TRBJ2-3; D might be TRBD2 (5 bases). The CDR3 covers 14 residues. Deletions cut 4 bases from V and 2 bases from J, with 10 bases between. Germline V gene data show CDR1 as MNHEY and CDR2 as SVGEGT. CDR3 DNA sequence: TGTGCCAGCAGTTCCGGACTCTTCACAGATACGCAGTATTTT. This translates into CASSSGLFTDTQYF.

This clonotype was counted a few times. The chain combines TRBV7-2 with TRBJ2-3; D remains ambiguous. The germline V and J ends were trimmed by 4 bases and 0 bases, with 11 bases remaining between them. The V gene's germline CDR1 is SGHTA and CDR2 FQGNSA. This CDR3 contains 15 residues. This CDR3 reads CASSYGSSSTDTQYF. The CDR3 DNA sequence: TGTGCCAGCAGCTACGGGTCCTCTAGCACAGATACGCAGTATTTT.

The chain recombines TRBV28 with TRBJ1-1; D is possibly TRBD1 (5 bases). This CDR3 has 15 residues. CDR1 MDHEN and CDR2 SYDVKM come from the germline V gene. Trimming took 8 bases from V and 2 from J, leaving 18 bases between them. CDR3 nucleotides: TGTGCCAGCCCCCCCAGCGCAGGGACCAACACTGAAGCTTTCTTT. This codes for CASPPSAGTNTEAFF.

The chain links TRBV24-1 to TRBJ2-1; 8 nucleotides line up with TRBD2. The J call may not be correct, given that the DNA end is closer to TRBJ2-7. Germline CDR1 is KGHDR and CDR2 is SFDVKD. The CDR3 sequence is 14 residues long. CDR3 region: CATSDGGAGYEQYF. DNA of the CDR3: TGTGCCACCAGTGACGGGGGGGCAGGCTACGAGCAGTACTTC.

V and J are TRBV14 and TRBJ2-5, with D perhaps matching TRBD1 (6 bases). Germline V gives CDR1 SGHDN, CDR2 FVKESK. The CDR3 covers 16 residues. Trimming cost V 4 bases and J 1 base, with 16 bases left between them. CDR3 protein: CASSRDPGHFQETQYF. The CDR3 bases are TGTGCCAGCAGCCGAGACCCGGGACACTTCCAAGAGACCCAGTACTTC.

The CDR3 DNA follows: TGTGCCAGCCAAGTAATGGGTCAGGGTGGAGAGACCCAGTACTTC. It codes for CASQVMGQGGETQYF. V and J are TRBV13 and TRBJ2-5, with D possibly being TRBD1 (5 bases). Germline CDR1 and CDR2: PRHDT and FYEKMQ (reference sequence). Trimming removed 8 bases at V and 4 bases at J, with 20 bases between. The CDR3 is 15 residues long.

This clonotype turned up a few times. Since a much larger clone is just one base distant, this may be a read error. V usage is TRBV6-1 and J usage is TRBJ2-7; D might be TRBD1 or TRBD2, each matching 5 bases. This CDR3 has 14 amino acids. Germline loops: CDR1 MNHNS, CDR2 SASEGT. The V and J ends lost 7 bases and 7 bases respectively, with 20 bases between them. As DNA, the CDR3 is TGTGCCAGCACCCTCATCGAGAGGGGCAATGAGCAGTACTTC. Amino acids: CASTLIERGNEQYF.

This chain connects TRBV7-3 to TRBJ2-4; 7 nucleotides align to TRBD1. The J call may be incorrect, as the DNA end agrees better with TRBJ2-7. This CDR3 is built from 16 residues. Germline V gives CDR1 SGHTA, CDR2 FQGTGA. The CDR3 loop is CASSSEPGQSLGEQYF. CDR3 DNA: TGTGCCAGCAGCTCCGAACCGGGACAGTCCTTAGGCGAGCAGTACTTC.

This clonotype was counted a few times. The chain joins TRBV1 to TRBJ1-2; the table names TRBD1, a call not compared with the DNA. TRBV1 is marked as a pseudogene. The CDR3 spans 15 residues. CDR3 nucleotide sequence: TGCACCAGCAGCCAAGCTCAAGACAGGAACTATGGCTACACCTTC. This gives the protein CTSSQAQDRNYGYTF.

The CDR3 region has the DNA TGTGCCAGCAGCTTAGAACCAGACTACCAAGAGACCCAGTACTTC. This sequence encodes CASSLEPDYQETQYF. The chain uses TRBV7-2 and TRBJ2-5, with D unresolved. The ends were cut back, 1 base at V and 0 bases at J, with 9 bases in the middle. This CDR3 comprises 15 residues. CDR1 is SGHTA and CDR2 is FQGNSA in the germline V gene. The full variable domain, completed using reference TRBV7-2 and TRBJ2-5, is GAGVSQSPSNKVTEKGKDVELRCDPISGHTALYWYRQSLGQGLEFLIYFQGNSAPDKSGLPSDRFSAERTGGSVSTLTIQRTQQEDSAVYLCASSLEPDYQETQYFGPGTRLLVL.

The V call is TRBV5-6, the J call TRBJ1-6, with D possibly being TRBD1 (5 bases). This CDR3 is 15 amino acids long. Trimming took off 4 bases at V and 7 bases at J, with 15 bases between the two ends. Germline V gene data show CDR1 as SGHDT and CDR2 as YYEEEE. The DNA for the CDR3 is TGTGCCAGCAGCCTACCCGGGACGGGGAATTCACCCCTCCACTTT. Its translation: CASSLPGTGNSPLHF.

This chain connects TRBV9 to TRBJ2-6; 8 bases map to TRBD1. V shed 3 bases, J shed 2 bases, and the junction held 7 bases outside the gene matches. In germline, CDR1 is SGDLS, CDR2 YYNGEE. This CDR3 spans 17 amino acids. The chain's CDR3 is CASSEDRVRTGANVLTF. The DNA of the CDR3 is TGTGCCAGCAGCGAGGACAGGGTACGGACTGGGGCCAACGTCCTGACTTTC.

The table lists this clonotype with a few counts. CDR3 nucleotides: TGCGCCAGCGCCCGGACAGATAACACTGAAGCTTTCTTT. This codes for CASARTDNTEAFF. The chain links TRBV4-1 to TRBJ1-1; D is possibly TRBD1 (6 bases). The CDR3 loop spans 13 amino acids. Germline V lookup: CDR1 MGHRA, CDR2 YSYEKL. Trimming took 8 bases from V and 2 from J, leaving 12 bases between them.

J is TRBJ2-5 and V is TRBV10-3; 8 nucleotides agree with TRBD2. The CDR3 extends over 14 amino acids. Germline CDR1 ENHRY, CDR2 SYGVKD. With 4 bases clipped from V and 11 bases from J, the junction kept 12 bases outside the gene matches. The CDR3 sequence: CAISGSGGENEQYF. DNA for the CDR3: TGTGCCATCAGTGGGAGCGGGGGTGAGAATGAGCAGTACTTC.

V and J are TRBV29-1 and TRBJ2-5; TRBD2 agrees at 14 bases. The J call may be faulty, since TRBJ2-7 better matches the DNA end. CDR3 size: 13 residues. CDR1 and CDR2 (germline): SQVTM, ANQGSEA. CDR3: CSVGTSGRDEQYF. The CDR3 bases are TGCAGCGTCGGGACTAGCGGGAGAGACGAGCAGTACTTC.

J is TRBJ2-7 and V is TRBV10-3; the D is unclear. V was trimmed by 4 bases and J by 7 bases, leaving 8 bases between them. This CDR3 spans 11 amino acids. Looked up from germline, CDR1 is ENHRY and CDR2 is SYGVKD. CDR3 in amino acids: CAISAQVEQYF. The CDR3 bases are TGTGCCATCAGTGCCCAGGTTGAGCAGTACTTC.

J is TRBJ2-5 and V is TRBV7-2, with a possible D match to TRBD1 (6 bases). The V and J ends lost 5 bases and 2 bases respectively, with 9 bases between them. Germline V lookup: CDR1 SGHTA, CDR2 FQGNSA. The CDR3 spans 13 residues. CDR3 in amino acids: CASSNRAQETQYF. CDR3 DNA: TGTGCCAGCAGCAACAGGGCGCAAGAGACCCAGTACTTC.

Here the CDR3 reads CSAAGLVSDEQYF. CDR3 bases: TGCAGTGCCGCGGGACTAGTGAGCGACGAGCAGTACTTC. The chain employs TRBV20-1 and TRBJ2-7, with 8 nucleotides matching TRBD2. Unmatched junction bases numbered 9, after V lost 6 bases and J lost 5 bases. The CDR3 has 13 residues. Germline values: CDR1 DFQATT, CDR2 SNEGSKA (reference sequence).

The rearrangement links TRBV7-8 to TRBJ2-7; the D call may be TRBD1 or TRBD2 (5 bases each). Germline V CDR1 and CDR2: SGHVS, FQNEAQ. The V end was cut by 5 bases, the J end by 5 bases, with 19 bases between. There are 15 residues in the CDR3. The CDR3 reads CASSAGASRSHEQYF. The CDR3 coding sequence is TGTGCCAGCAGCGCCGGGGCTAGCCGGTCCCACGAGCAGTACTTC.

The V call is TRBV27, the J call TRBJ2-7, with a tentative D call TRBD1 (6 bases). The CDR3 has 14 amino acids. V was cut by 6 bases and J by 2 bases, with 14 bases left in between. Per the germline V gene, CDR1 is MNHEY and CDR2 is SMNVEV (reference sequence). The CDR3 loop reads CASSPPGATYEQYF. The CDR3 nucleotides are TGTGCCAGCAGCCCCCCAGGGGCCACCTACGAGCAGTACTTC.

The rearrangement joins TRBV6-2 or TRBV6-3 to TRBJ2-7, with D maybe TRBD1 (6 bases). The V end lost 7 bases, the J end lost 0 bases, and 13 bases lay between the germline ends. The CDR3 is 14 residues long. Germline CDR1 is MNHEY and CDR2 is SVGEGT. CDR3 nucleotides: TGTGCCAGCACTCCCCGGGACACCTCCTACGAGCAGTACTTC. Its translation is CASTPRDTSYEQYF.

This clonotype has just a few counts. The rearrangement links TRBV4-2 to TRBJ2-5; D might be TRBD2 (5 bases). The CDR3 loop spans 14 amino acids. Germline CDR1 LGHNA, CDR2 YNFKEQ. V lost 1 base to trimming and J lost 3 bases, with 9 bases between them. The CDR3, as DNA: TGTGCCAGCAGCCAAGGCGGGCAGGAAGAGACCCAGTACTTC. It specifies CASSQGGQEETQYF.

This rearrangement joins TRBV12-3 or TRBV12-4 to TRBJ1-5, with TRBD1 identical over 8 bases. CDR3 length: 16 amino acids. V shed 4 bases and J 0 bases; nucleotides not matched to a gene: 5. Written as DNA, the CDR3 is TGTGCCAGCAGTTCGGGACAGGTTGATAGCAATCAGCCCCAGCATTTT. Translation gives CASSSGQVDSNQPQHF.